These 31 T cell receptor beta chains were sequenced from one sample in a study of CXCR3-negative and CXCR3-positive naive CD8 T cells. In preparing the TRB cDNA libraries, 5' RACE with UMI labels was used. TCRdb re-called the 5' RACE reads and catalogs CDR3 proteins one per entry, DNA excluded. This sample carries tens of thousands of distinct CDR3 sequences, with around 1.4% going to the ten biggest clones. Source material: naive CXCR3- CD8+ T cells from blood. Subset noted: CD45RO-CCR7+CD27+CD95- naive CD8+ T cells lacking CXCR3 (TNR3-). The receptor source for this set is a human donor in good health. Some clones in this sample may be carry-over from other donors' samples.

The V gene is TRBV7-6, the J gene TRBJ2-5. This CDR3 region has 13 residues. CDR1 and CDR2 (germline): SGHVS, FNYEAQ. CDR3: CASSFPVQETQYF.

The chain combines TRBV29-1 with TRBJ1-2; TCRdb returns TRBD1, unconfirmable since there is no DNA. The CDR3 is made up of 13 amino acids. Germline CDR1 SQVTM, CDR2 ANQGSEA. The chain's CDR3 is CSVDGTGIYGYTF.

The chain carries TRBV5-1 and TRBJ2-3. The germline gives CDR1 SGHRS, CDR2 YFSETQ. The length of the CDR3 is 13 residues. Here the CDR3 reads CASVELLTDTQYF.

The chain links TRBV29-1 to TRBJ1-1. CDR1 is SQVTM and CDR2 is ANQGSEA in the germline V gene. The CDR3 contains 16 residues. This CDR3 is CSVATSGRRANTEAFF.

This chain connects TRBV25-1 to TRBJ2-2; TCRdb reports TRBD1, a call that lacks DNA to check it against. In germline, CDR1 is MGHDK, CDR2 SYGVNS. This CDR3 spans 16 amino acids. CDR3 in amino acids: CASRFSGGSNTGELFF.

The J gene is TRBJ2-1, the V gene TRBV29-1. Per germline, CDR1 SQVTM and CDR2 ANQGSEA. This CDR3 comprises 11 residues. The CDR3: CSVVMGGEQFF.

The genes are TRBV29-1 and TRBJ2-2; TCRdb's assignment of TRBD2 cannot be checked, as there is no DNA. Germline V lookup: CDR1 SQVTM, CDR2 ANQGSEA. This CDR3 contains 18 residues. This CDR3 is CSGSLRDRFSGRAGELFF.

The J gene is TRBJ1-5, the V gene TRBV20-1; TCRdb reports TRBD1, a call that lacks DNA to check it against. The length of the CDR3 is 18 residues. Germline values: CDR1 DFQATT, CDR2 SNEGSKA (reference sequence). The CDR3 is CSARPIDGQERGDQPQHF.

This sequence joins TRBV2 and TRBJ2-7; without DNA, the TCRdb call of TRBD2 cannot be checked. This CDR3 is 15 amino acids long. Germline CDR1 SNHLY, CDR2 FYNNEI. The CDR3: CASSDGLAGWDEQYF.

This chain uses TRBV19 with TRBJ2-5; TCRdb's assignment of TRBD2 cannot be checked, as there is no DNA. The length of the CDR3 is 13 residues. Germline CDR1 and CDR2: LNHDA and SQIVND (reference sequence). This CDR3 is CASSAQRVETQYF.

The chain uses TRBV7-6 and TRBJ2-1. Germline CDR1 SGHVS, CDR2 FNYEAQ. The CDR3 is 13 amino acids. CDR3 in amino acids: CASSVDASNEQFF.

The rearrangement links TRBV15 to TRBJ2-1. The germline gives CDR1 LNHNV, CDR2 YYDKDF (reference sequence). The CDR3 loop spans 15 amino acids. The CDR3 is CATSPDRGSYNEQFF.

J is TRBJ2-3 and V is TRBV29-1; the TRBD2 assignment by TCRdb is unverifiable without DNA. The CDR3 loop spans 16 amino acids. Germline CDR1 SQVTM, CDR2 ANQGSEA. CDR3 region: CSAVTQRKALTDTQYF.

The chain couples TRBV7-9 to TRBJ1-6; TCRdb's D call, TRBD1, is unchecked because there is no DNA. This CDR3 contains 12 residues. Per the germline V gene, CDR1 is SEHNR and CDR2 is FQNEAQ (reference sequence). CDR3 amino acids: CASSTDSSPLHF.

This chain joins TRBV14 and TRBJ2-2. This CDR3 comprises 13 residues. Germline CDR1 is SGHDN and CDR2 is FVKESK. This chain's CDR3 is CASSQGNTGELFF. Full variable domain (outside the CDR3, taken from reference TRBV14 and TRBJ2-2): EAGVTQFPSHSVIEKGQTVTLRCDPISGHDNLYWYRRVMGKEIKFLLHFVKESKQDESGMPNNRFLAERTGGTYSTLKVQPAELEDSGVYFCASSQGNTGELFFGEGSRLTVL.

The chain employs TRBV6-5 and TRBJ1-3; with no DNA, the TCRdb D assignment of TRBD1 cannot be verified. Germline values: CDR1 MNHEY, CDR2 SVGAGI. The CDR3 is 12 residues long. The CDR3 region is CASRGPGNTIYF.

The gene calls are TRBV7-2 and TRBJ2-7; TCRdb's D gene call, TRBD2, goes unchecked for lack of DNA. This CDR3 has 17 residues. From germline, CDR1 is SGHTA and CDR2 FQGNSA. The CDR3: CASSSPRTSGTPYEQYF.

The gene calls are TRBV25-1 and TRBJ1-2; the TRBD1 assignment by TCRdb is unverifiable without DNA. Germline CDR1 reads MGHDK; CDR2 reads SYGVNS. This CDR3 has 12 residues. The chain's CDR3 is CASSTHRGGYTF.

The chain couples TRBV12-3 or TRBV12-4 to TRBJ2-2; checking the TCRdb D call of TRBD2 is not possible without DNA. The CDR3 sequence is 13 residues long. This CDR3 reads CASNPSGSRELFF.

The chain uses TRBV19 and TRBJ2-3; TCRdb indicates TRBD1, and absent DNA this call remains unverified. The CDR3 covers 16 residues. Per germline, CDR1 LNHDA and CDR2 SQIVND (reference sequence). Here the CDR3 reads CASSMKQGSTTDTQYF.

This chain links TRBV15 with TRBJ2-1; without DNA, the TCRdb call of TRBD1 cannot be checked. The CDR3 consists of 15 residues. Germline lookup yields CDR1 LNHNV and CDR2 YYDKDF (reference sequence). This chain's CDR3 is CATSRELTGWNEQFF.

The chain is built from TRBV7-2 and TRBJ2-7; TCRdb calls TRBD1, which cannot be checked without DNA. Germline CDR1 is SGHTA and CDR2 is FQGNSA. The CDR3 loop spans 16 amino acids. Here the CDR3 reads CASSMEGHLGIYEQYF.

The CDR3 spells CSVVGMGETQYF. The genes are TRBV29-1 and TRBJ2-5. Germline V gene data show CDR1 as SQVTM and CDR2 as ANQGSEA. This CDR3 has 12 residues.

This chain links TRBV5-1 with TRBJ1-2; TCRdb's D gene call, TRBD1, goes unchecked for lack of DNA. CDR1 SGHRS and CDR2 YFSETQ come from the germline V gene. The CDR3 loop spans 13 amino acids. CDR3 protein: CASSVTGNYGYTF.

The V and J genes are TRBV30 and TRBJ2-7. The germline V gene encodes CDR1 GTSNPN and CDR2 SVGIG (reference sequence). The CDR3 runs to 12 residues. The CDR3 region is CAWSILPGEQYF.

The CDR3: CSVEEGRTRTTEAFF. The V call is TRBV29-1, the J call TRBJ1-1; the D call from TCRdb, TRBD1, cannot be confirmed without DNA. The length of the CDR3 is 15 residues. Germline V gene sequence: CDR1 SQVTM, CDR2 ANQGSEA.

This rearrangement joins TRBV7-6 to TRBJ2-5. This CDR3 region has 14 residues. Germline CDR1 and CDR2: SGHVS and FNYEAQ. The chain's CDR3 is CASSLRGNQETQYF.

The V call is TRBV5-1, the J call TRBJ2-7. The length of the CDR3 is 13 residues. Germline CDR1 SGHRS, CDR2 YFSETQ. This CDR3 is CASSLGLLYEQYF.

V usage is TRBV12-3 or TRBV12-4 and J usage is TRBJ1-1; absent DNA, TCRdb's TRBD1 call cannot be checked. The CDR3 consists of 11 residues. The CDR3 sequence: CASRRAREAFF.

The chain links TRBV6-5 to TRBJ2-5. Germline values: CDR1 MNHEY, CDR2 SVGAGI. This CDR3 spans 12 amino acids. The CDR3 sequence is CASKSYQETQYF.

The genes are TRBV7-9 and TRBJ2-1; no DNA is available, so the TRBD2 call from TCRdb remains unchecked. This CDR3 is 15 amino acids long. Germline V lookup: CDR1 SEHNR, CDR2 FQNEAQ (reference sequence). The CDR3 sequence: CASSPPAEAYGEQFF.